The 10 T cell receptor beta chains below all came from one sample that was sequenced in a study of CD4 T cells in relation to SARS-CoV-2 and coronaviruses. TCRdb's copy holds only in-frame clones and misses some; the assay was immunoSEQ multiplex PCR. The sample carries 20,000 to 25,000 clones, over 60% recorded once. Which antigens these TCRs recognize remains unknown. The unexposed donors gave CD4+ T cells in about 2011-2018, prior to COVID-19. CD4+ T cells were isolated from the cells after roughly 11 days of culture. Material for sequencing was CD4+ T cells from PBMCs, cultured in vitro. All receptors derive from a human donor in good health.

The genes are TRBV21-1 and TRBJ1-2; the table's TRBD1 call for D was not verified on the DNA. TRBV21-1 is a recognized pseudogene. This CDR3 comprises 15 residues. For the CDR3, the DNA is TGTGCCAGCAGCTCTCGGGACAGGGATCACTATGGCTACACCTTC. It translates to CASSSRDRDHYGYTF.

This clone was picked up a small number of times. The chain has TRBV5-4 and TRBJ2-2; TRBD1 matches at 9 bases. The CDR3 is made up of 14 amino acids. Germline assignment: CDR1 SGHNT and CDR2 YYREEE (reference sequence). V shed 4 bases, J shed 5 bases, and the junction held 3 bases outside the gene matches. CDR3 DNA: TGTGCCAGCAGCATAGGACAGGGGACCGGGGAGCTGTTTTTT. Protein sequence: CASSIGQGTGELFF.

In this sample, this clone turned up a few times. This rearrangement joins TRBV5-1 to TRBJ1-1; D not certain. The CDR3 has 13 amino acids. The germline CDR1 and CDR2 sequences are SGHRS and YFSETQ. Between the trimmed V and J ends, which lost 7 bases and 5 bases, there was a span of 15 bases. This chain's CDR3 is CASHLRGGTEAFF. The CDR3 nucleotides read TGCGCCAGCCACCTACGAGGAGGAACTGAAGCTTTCTTT. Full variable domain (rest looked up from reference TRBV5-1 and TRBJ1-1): KAGVTQTPRYLIKTRGQQVTLSCSPISGHRSVSWYQQTPGQGLQFLFEYFSETQRNKGNFPGRFSGRQFSNSRSEMNVSTLELGDSALYLCASHLRGGTEAFFGQGTRLTVV.

CDR3 coding DNA: TGTGCCAGCAGGAAGCAAGGGGGGCAGGAGACCCAGTACTTC. Translated, it gives CASRKQGGQETQYF. V usage is TRBV28 and J usage is TRBJ2-5; either TRBD1 or TRBD2 may supply D (6 bases each). The CDR3 contains 14 residues. The germline CDR1 and CDR2 sequences are MDHEN and SYDVKM. Trimming took 6 bases from V and 5 from J, leaving 16 bases between them.

The chain's CDR3 is CASSIAHGGGELFF. The CDR3 nucleotides are TGTGCCAGTAGTATAGCCCACGGGGGCGGGGAGCTGTTTTTT. The genes are TRBV19 and TRBJ2-2; TRBD2 is a possible D gene (6 bases). V gave up 1 base and J gave up 7 bases, with 10 bases separating them. The CDR3 runs 14 residues. Germline V lookup: CDR1 LNHDA, CDR2 SQIVND (reference sequence).

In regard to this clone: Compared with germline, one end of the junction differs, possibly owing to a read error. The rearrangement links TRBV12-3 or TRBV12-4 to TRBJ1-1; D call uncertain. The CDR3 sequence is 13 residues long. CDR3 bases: TGTGCCAGCAGTTTTCTTCCGAACGCTGAAGCTTTCTTT. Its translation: CASSFLPNAEAFF.

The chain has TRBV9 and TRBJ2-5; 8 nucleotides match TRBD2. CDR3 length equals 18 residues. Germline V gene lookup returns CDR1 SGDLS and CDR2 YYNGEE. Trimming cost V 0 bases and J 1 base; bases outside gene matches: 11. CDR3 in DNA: TGTGCCAGCAGCGTAGCTACTGGGAGCGGGGGTACCCAAGAGACCCAGTACTTC. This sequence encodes CASSVATGSGGTQETQYF. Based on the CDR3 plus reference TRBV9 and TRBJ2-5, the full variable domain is DSGVTQTPKHLITATGQRVTLRCSPRSGDLSVYWYQQSLDQGLQFLIQYYNGEERAKGNILERFSAQQFPDLHSELNLSSLELGDSALYFCASSVATGSGGTQETQYFGPGTRLLVL.

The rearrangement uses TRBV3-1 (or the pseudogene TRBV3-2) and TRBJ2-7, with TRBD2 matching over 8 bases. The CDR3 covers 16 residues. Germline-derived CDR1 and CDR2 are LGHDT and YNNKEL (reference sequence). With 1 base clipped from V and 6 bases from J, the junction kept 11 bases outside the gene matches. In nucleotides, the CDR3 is TGTGCCAGCAGCCAAGCCAGCGGGGGCCTCGGGGGCGAGCAGTACTTC. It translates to CASSQASGGLGGEQYF.

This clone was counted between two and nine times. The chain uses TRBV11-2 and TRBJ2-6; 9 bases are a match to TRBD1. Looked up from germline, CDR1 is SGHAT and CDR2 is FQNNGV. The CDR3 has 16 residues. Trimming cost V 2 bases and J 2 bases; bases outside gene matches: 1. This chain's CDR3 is CASSLTGGAGANVLTF. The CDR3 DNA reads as TGTGCCAGCAGCTTAACAGGGGGCGCTGGGGCCAACGTCCTGACTTTC. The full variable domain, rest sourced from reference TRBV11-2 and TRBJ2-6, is EAGVAQSPRYKIIEKRQSVAFWCNPISGHATLYWYQQILGQGPKLLIQFQNNGVVDDSQLPKDRFSAERLKGVDSTLKIQPAKLEDSAVYLCASSLTGGAGANVLTFGAGSRLTVL.

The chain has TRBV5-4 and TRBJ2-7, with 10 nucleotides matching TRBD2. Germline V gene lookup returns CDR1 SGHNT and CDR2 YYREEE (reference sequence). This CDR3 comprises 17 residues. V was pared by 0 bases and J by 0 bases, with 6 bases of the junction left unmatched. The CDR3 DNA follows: TGTGCCAGCAGCTTGGCCCGGACTAGCGGATACTCCTACGAGCAGTACTTC. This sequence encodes CASSLARTSGYSYEQYF. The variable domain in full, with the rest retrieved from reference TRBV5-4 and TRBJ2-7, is ETGVTQSPTHLIKTRGQQVTLRCSSQSGHNTVSWYQQALGQGPQFIFQYYREEENGRGNFPPRFSGLQFPNYSSELNVNALELDDSALYLCASSLARTSGYSYEQYFGPGTRLTVT.